The 28 T cell receptor beta chains below all came from one sample that was sequenced in a study of graft-versus-host responses after intestinal transplantation. Produced via immunoSEQ multiplex PCR; TCRdb's table is partial and in-frame only. The repertoire holds around 12,000 clones, with over 85% as singletons. The input for sequencing was PBMCs, taken about 34 months after intestinal transplantation. These receptors all come from a human patient who received an intestinal transplant, so some T cells may come from the graft donor.

This clone occurred once. The V gene is TRBV6-6, the J gene TRBJ2-7; D not certain. Germline V lookup: CDR1 MNHNY, CDR2 SVGAGI (reference sequence). The CDR3 runs 12 residues. The V gene lost 2 bases and the J gene lost 5 bases, with 7 bases spanning the gap. CDR3 in DNA: TGTGCCAGCAGTTACGGAAGCCACGAGCAGTACTTC. Residues: CASSYGSHEQYF.

The chain couples TRBV5-5 to TRBJ1-1; D remains ambiguous. V lost 0 bases, J lost 4 bases, and 13 bases lay in between. The CDR3 is 15 amino acids. CDR1 SGHKS and CDR2 YYEKEE come from the germline V gene (reference sequence). CDR3 amino acids: CASSLAGGGSTEAFF. CDR3 sequence (DNA): TGTGCCAGCAGCTTGGCGGGCGGAGGGAGCACTGAAGCTTTCTTT. The full variable domain, its missing parts supplied by reference TRBV5-5 and TRBJ1-1, is DAGVTQSPTHLIKTRGQQVTLRCSPISGHKSVSWYQQVLGQGPQFIFQYYEKEERGRGNFPDRFSARQFPNYSSELNVNALLLGDSALYLCASSLAGGGSTEAFFGQGTRLTVV.

This sequence joins TRBV9 and TRBJ2-1; 8 bases are shared with TRBD2. V shed 2 bases and J 4 bases; nucleotides not matched to a gene: 5. The CDR3 contains 15 residues. Germline V lookup: CDR1 SGDLS, CDR2 YYNGEE. CDR3 sequence (DNA): TGTGCCAGCAGCGTCGGGGGGGCCGGTTACAATGAGCAGTTCTTC. Residues: CASSVGGAGYNEQFF.

This clone was seen only once. The rearrangement joins TRBV27 to TRBJ1-5, with D unresolved. The length of the CDR3 is 14 residues. Trimming stripped 3 bases from V and 2 bases from J, with 8 bases between. Germline V gene sequence: CDR1 MNHEY, CDR2 SMNVEV (reference sequence). CDR3 amino acids: CASSFGEGNQPQHF. In nucleotides, the CDR3 is TGTGCCAGCAGTTTCGGGGAGGGCAATCAGCCCCAGCATTTT.

Of note for this clone: A read error may produce the germline difference seen at one junction end. This chain links TRBV7-7 with TRBJ2-5; no definite D call. This CDR3 is 14 amino acids long. CDR1 SSHAT and CDR2 FNYEAQ come from the germline V gene (reference sequence). CDR3 DNA: TGTGCTAGCAGCTACACCCTCGGCGGAGAGACCCAGTACTTC. Translating gives CASSYTLGGETQYF. Looking up the rest from reference TRBV7-7 and TRBJ2-5 gives the full variable domain: GAGVSQSPRYKVTKRGQDVTLRCDPISSHATLYWYQQALGQGPEFLTYFNYEAQPDKSGLPSDRFSAERPEGSISTLTIQRTEQRDSAMYRCASSYTLGGETQYFGPGTRLLVL.

J is TRBJ2-2 and V is TRBV15; no firm D call. In germline, CDR1 is LNHNV, CDR2 YYDKDF (reference sequence). This CDR3 spans 13 amino acids. Between the trimmed V and J ends, which lost 0 bases and 7 bases, there was a span of 6 bases. The CDR3 DNA sequence: TGTGCCACCAGCAGAGACAGAAACGGGGAGCTGTTTTTT. As protein: CATSRDRNGELFF.

CDR3 sequence: CASSLPGLEETQYF. DNA for the CDR3: TGCGCCAGCAGCCTTCCGGGACTAGAAGAGACCCAGTACTTC. The V call is TRBV5-1, the J call TRBJ2-5, with 8 bases lining up with TRBD2. Germline assignment: CDR1 SGHRS and CDR2 YFSETQ. This CDR3 is 14 amino acids long. J was trimmed by 3 bases and V by 4 bases; bases with no gene match: 5.

The rearrangement joins TRBV13 to TRBJ1-1; 8 bases agree with TRBD1. The junction had 7 bases not matched to a gene; V was cut back by 9 bases and J by 1 base. The CDR3 spans 14 residues. The germline V gene has CDR1 PRHDT and CDR2 FYEKMQ (reference sequence). The CDR3 protein is CASPFGQGNTEAFF. CDR3 sequence (DNA): TGTGCCAGTCCGTTTGGACAGGGGAACACTGAAGCTTTCTTT.

V gene TRBV7-9 combines with J gene TRBJ1-4; unclear D gene. CDR1 and CDR2 (germline): SEHNR, FQNEAQ (reference sequence). V lost 1 base and J 2 bases, leaving 17 bases between the germline ends. This CDR3 is built from 18 residues. DNA for the CDR3: TGTGCCAGCAGCTTAGGGGATTTTTTACGTATGACTAATGAAAAACTGTTTTTT. This sequence encodes CASSLGDFLRMTNEKLFF.

This chain uses TRBV19 with TRBJ1-1, with TRBD1 matching over 7 bases. Germline V gene data show CDR1 as LNHDA and CDR2 as SQIVND (reference sequence). V shed 6 bases and J 4 bases; nucleotides not matched to a gene: 11. This CDR3 is 15 amino acids long. Written as DNA, the CDR3 is TGTGCCAGTAGCCAGGGGGGCAGGGCCTTCACTGAAGCTTTCTTT. Its translation is CASSQGGRAFTEAFF.

V gene TRBV7-3 combines with J gene TRBJ1-1; D is possibly TRBD1 (5 bases). The V gene lost 1 base and the J gene lost 6 bases, with 9 bases spanning the gap. Germline V CDR1 and CDR2: SGHTA, FQGTGA. The CDR3 sequence is 13 residues long. The DNA for the CDR3 is TGTGCCAGCAGCTTAAAAGGGGAGGCTGAAGCTTTCTTT. Amino acid sequence: CASSLKGEAEAFF.

This chain connects TRBV5-1 to TRBJ1-1; D gene ambiguous. The CDR3 is 13 amino acids. The V and J ends lost 0 bases and 6 bases respectively, with 9 bases between them. CDR1 SGHRS and CDR2 YFSETQ come from the germline V gene. The CDR3 loop is CASSLGGFAEAFF. CDR3 DNA sequence: TGCGCCAGCAGCTTGGGAGGGTTCGCTGAAGCTTTCTTT.

V is TRBV5-1 and J is TRBJ1-2; 9 bases agree with TRBD1. V trimming: 2 bases; J trimming: 8 bases; junction bases outside the gene matches: 13. Germline V gene lookup returns CDR1 SGHRS and CDR2 YFSETQ. The CDR3 length is 16 residues. The CDR3 bases are TGCGCCAGCAGCTTCCGGGACAGGGAAGGCTCGGGGGGCTACACCTTC. Translation gives CASSFRDREGSGGYTF.

This clone was found once. The chain couples TRBV5-5 to TRBJ1-1, with a possible D match to TRBD1 (5 bases). The germline V gene has CDR1 SGHKS and CDR2 YYEKEE (reference sequence). This CDR3 contains 14 residues. The V end lost 5 bases, the J end lost 10 bases, and 21 bases lay between the germline ends. The CDR3 is CASSLDSNPMRAFF. Here the CDR3 DNA reads TGTGCCAGCAGTTTAGACAGCAACCCGATGAGAGCTTTCTTT.

J is TRBJ2-7 and V is TRBV11-3; 8 bases fit TRBD2. The germline V gene encodes CDR1 SGHNT and CDR2 YENEEA. The V and J ends lost 7 bases and 2 bases, in that order; junction bases with no gene match: 10. This CDR3 is built from 15 residues. CDR3 DNA: TGTGCCAGCACTACCCGGGGGGGGGCCCCCTACGAGCAGTACTTC. Translated: CASTTRGGAPYEQYF.

The rearrangement links TRBV10-3 to TRBJ2-7; no reliable D call. Germline V gene data show CDR1 as ENHRY and CDR2 as SYGVKD. V was clipped by 2 bases and J by 4 bases, with 12 bases between them. The CDR3 extends over 14 amino acids. DNA of the CDR3: TGTGCCATCAGTGAGGGTGTTAGTGGGTACGAGCAGTACTTC. Its protein is CAISEGVSGYEQYF.

The V and J genes are TRBV9 and TRBJ2-7; D is possibly TRBD1 (6 bases). V was clipped by 0 bases and J by 5 bases, with 15 bases between them. The CDR3 has 15 residues. Germline CDR1 SGDLS, CDR2 YYNGEE. CDR3 in DNA: TGTGCCAGCAGCGTAGGTGGCCTGGGGGCCCACGAGCAGTACTTC. As protein: CASSVGGLGAHEQYF.

The chain joins TRBV2 to TRBJ1-1; a weak D match, TRBD1 (6 bases). CDR3 length equals 17 residues. The V gene's germline CDR1 is SNHLY and CDR2 FYNNEI. Trimming shortened V by 6 bases and J by 2 bases, and 22 bases separated the two germline ends. The CDR3 spells CASRRKTGFNTNTEAFF. DNA for the CDR3: TGTGCCAGCAGGCGGAAGACAGGATTTAACACAAACACTGAAGCTTTCTTT.

The rearrangement links TRBV4-2 to TRBJ2-3; TRBD2 aligns across 12 bases. Per the germline V gene, CDR1 is LGHNA and CDR2 is YNFKEQ. The V and J ends lost 5 bases and 2 bases, in that order; junction bases with no gene match: 5. CDR3 length equals 16 residues. The CDR3 DNA reads TGTGCCAGCAGCACCCGGACTAGCGGGGCCACAGATACGCAGTATTTT. Its translation: CASSTRTSGATDTQYF.

The V and J genes are TRBV27 and TRBJ1-1; TRBD1 is a possible D gene (6 bases). The germline V gene encodes CDR1 MNHEY and CDR2 SMNVEV (reference sequence). The CDR3 covers 13 residues. Deletions cut 5 bases from V and 5 bases from J, with 12 bases between. DNA of the CDR3: TGTGCCAGCAGTCCCCTAGGGGGGACTGAAGCTTTCTTT. The encoded protein is CASSPLGGTEAFF.

The chain carries TRBV5-6 and TRBJ1-1, with TRBD1 identical over 7 bases. J was trimmed by 7 bases and V by 4 bases; bases with no gene match: 4. Germline V lookup: CDR1 SGHDT, CDR2 YYEEEE. The CDR3 loop spans 12 amino acids. The CDR3 DNA is TGTGCCAGCAGCGGACAGGCGAGTGAAGCTTTCTTT. This codes for CASSGQASEAFF. The full variable domain, completed using reference TRBV5-6 and TRBJ1-1, is DAGVTQSPTHLIKTRGQQVTLRCSPKSGHDTVSWYQQALGQGPQFIFQYYEEEERQRGNFPDRFSGHQFPNYSSELNVNALLLGDSALYLCASSGQASEAFFGQGTRLTVV.

This clone came up once. The chain couples TRBV5-6 to TRBJ1-4; D perhaps matches TRBD1 (5 bases). Trimming removed 2 bases at V and 4 bases at J, with 12 bases between. Looked up from germline, CDR1 is SGHDT and CDR2 is YYEEEE. CDR3 length: 15 amino acids. CDR3 bases: TGTGCCAGCAGCTTCAGGGCCGGTTATAATGAAAAACTGTTTTTT. It encodes CASSFRAGYNEKLFF. The whole variable domain, filled in from reference TRBV5-6 and TRBJ1-4, reads DAGVTQSPTHLIKTRGQQVTLRCSPKSGHDTVSWYQQALGQGPQFIFQYYEEEERQRGNFPDRFSGHQFPNYSSELNVNALLLGDSALYLCASSFRAGYNEKLFFGSGTQLSVL.

This clone was recorded only once. The chain joins TRBV6-5 to TRBJ1-1; D not certain. The CDR3 covers 13 residues. V lost 2 bases and J 0 bases, leaving 4 bases between the germline ends. CDR1 is MNHEY, CDR2 SVGAGI, per germline. CDR3: CASSYAVNTEAFF. The CDR3 coding sequence is TGTGCCAGCAGTTACGCAGTGAACACTGAAGCTTTCTTT.

The rearrangement links TRBV29-1 to TRBJ2-5; possibly TRBD1 for D (5 bases). CDR1 is SQVTM, CDR2 ANQGSEA, per germline. V was trimmed by 7 bases and J by 5 bases, leaving 14 bases between them. The CDR3 has 12 residues. CDR3: CSGGRDGETQYF. In DNA form, the CDR3 reads TGCAGCGGTGGCAGGGATGGGGAGACCCAGTACTTC.

Remarks on this clone: Mismatch with germline at one junction end may stem from a read error. The CDR3 is CASSPRQGAETQYF. CDR3 nucleotides: TGTGCCAGCAGCCCCAGACAGGGGGCAGAAACGCAGTATTTT. The J gene is TRBJ2-3, the V gene TRBV7-6, with 10 bases matching TRBD1. The CDR3 is made up of 14 amino acids. From germline, CDR1 is SGHVS and CDR2 FNYEAQ.

The chain has TRBV29-1 and TRBJ2-1, with TRBD2 matching over 8 bases. This CDR3 is built from 15 residues. Germline values: CDR1 SQVTM, CDR2 ANQGSEA. The ends lost 4 bases at V and 4 bases at J; junction bases unmatched: 9. CDR3 DNA sequence: TGCAGCGTTGGTAGCGGGGCGCTGGGGTACAATGAGCAGTTCTTC. Translated: CSVGSGALGYNEQFF.

The chain combines TRBV12-5 with TRBJ2-6, with TRBD1 matching 9 bases. The junction had 9 bases not matched to a gene; V was cut back by 0 bases and J by 0 bases. The CDR3 is 20 residues long. The germline gives CDR1 LGHNT, CDR2 FRNRAP. The CDR3 region has the DNA TGTGCTAGTGGTTTGGTAGAGGGGACAGGGTGGTCCTCTGGGGCCAACGTCCTGACTTTC. Protein product: CASGLVEGTGWSSGANVLTF.

This clone appeared a few times. The V and J genes are TRBV18 and TRBJ2-2; no firm D call. The CDR3 consists of 14 residues. From germline, CDR1 is KGHSH and CDR2 LQKENI. Trimming removed 3 bases from V and 2 bases from J, with 7 bases in between. CDR3 DNA sequence: TGTGCCAGCTCACCCAACAGTAACACCGGGGAGCTGTTTTTT. Translating it yields CASSPNSNTGELFF.